This T cell receptor beta chain was recorded in a study of cytomegalovirus exposure and HLA in healthy donors. Sequencing was performed with immunoSEQ multiplex PCR; in TCRdb, only in-frame clones are kept and a portion is missing. This table holds 150,000 to 200,000 clones, 89% found once. The clonotype comes from a young woman in good health and CMV-seropositive. What was sequenced was PBMCs.

This CDR3 is CAWQPGQSSLSNQPQHF. The DNA of the CDR3 is TGTGCCTGGCAGCCGGGACAGTCTTCTCTTAGCAATCAGCCCCAGCATTTT. The genes are TRBV30 and TRBJ1-5, with 7 bases aligning to TRBD1. Germline V CDR1 and CDR2: GTSNPN, SVGIG (reference sequence). The CDR3 has 17 amino acids. Trimming at V came to 5 bases and at J to 0 bases, leaving 13 bases not matched to a gene.